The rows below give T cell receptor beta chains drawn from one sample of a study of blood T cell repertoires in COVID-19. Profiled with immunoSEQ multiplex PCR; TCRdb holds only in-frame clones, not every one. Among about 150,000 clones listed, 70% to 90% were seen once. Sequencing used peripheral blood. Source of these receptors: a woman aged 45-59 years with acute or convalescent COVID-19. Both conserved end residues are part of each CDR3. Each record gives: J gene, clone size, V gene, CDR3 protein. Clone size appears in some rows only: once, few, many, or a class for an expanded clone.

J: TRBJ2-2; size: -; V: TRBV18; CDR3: CASSAQGATTGELFF
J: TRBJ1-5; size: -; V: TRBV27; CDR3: CASSQGQGHRPQHF
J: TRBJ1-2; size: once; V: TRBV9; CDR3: CASSGGAVSTGDYGYTF
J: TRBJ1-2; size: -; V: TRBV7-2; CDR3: CASSSVVGQELYGYTF
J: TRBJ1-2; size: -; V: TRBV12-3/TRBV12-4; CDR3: CASSLGSGDGYTF
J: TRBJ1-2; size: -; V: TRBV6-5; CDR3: CASSPWDRGFSSGAF
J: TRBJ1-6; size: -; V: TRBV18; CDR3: CASSRTDGLYNSPLHF
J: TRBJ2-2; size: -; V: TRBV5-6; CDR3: CASSLGQYNSAELFF
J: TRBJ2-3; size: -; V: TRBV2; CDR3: CASSEILGLAGADTQYF
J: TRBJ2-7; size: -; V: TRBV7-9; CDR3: CASSSRRTGQGEQYF
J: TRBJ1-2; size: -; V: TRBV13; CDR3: CASSFPGQGIDGYTF
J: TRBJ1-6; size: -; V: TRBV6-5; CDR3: CASSYYSSSYNSPLHF
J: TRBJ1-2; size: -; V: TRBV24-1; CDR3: CATSGTDSTTNYGYTF
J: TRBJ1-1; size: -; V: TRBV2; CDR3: CASRENTGTEAFF
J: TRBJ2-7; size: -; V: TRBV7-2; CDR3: CASSLGLGGASVDEQYF
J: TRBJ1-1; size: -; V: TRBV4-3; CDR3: CASSQGGRGNTEAFF
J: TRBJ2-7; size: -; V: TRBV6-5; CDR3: CASRRHGGDEQYF
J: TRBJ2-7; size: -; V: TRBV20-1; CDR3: CSASAPSGEYEQYF
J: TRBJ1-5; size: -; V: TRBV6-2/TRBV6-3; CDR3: CASSSFNQPQHF
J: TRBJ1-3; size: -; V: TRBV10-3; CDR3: CAIRRRDISGNTIYF
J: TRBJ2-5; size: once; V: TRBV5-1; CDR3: CASSWTGTSGSEGTQYF
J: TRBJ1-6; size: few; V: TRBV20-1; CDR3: CSANDAPGNSPLHF
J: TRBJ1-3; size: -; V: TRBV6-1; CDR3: CASSEWAGSGNTIYF
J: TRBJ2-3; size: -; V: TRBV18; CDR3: CASSLLRGQVPDTQYF
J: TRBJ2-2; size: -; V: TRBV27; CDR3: CASIDRGRGGELFF
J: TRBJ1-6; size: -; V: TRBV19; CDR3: CASSPTGGGSPLHF
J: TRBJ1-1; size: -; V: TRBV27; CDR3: CASSLFGGANTEAFF
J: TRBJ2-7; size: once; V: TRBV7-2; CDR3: CATRIAGGLPSYEQYF
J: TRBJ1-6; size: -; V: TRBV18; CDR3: CASSPQGSYNSPLHF
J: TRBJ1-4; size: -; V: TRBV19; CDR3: CASSGMAGQLHWELFF
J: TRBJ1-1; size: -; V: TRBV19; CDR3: CASSIQGANTEAFF
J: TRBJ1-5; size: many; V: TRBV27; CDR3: CASSLYGGDSSNQPQHF
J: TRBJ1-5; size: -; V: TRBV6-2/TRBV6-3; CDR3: CASSAHADRRRPQHF
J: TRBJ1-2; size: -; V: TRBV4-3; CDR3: CASSHGQGLGYTF
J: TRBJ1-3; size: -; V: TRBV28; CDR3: CASSTQWTSSGNTIYF
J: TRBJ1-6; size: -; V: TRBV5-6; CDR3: CASSLGDSTSPLHF
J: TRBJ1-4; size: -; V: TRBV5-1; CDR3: CASSSTGNENEKLFF
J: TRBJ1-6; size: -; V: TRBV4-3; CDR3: CASSQDGRDHSPLHF
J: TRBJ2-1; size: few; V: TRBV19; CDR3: CASRSLAGDYNEQFF
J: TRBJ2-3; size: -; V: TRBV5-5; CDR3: CASSLGGVGADTQYF
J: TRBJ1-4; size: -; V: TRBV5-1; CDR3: CASSSTGSRSEKLFF
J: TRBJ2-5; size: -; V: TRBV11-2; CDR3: CASSLGAVQETQYF
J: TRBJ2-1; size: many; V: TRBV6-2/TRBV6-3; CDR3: CASSSAGGSPSYNEQFF
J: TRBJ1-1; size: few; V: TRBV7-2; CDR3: CASSLGGGMNTEAFF
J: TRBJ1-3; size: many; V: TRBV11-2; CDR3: CASSLSHSGNTIYF
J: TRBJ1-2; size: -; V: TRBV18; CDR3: CASSADRGYGYTF